A single sample gave rise to the 6 T cell receptor beta chains below, sequenced in a study of molecular identifiers for immune sequencing clone quantification. Each CDR3 protein is one row after TCRdb ran MiXCR on the PCR reads. The data hold under 800,000 distinct CDR3 sequences, with roughly 25% observed a single time. What was sequenced was naive CD8+ T cells from blood, with Jurkat cell RNA spiked in. Subset defined: FACS-sorted CD8+CD4-CCR7+CD45RA+ naive T cells. These receptors were obtained from a human donor in good health. Some libraries in this study had Jurkat cell RNA spiked in.

The chain recombines TRBV19 with TRBJ1-1, with D hard to call. CDR1 LNHDA and CDR2 SQIVND come from the germline V gene (reference sequence). V was pared by 7 bases and J by 3 bases, with 15 bases between. The CDR3 extends over 14 amino acids. CDR3 in amino acids: CASTPGGQDTEAFF. The CDR3 coding sequence is TGTGCCAGTACCCCGGGAGGTCAGGACACTGAAGCTTTCTTT.

The genes are TRBV5-4 and TRBJ2-2; no definite D call. The germline V gene encodes CDR1 SGHNT and CDR2 YYREEE (reference sequence). V lost 0 bases, J lost 4 bases, and 10 bases lay in between. This CDR3 is 15 amino acids long. The CDR3 nucleotides read TGTGCCAGCAGCTTGGGCAGCGCTTTCACCGGGGAGCTGTTTTTT. Protein product: CASSLGSAFTGELFF.

This clonotype was recorded a few times. The chain employs TRBV27 and TRBJ1-1; D is perhaps TRBD1 (5 bases). Germline CDR1 is MNHEY and CDR2 is SMNVEV (reference sequence). The V end lost 6 bases, the J end lost 5 bases, and 25 bases lay between the germline ends. The length of the CDR3 is 17 residues. The CDR3 bases are TGTGCCAGCAGACCAACTACCTTCGGGGCCCCCGCGACTGAAGCTTTCTTT. Amino acid sequence: CASRPTTFGAPATEAFF.

This clonotype has only a few counts. The J gene is TRBJ2-5, the V gene TRBV3-1, with 16 bases aligning to TRBD2. Germline lookup yields CDR1 LGHDT and CDR2 YNNKEL (reference sequence). CDR3 length equals 20 residues. V was clipped by 4 bases and J by 5 bases; unmatched bases: 16. The CDR3 is CASSPPPGTSGGAATETQYF. As DNA, the CDR3 is TGTGCCAGCAGCCCTCCTCCCGGGACTAGCGGGGGGGCCGCGACGGAGACCCAGTACTTC.

This clonotype has ten or more counts. The rearrangement joins TRBV9 to TRBJ2-3; 8 bases align to TRBD1. The germline CDR1 and CDR2 sequences are SGDLS and YYNGEE. The CDR3 length is 12 residues. J was trimmed by 11 bases and V by 2 bases; bases with no gene match: 4. CDR3 sequence reads: CASSVTGAEQYF. CDR3 bases: TGTGCCAGCAGCGTGACAGGGGCGGAGCAGTATTTT.

This clonotype was counted at least ten times. The CDR3 reads CASSLEVAGGSWAQYF. The CDR3 DNA reads as TGTGCCAGCAGCTTGGAGGTAGCGGGGGGGTCCTGGGCCCAGTACTTC. The genes are TRBV5-6 and TRBJ2-5; 11 bases are shared with TRBD2. This CDR3 is 16 amino acids long. The ends lost 0 bases at V and 9 bases at J; junction bases unmatched: 10. Germline V gene lookup returns CDR1 SGHDT and CDR2 YYEEEE.